Presented here are 26 T cell receptor beta chains from one specimen sequenced in a study of cytomegalovirus exposure and HLA in healthy donors. Primers included in the PCR were 60 Vbeta and 13 Jbeta primers. The method was immunoSEQ multiplex PCR; TCRdb's version includes in-frame clones alone and lacks a portion of them. In the table there are 150,000 to 200,000 clones, around 81% of which are singletons. The sequenced material came from PBMCs. All receptors come from a woman aged 25 to 45 in good health and CMV-seronegative.

The chain is built from TRBV7-6 and TRBJ2-1; 10 bases are shared with TRBD2. Germline CDR1 is SGHVS and CDR2 is FNYEAQ. The CDR3 has 17 residues. V shed 5 bases and J 4 bases; nucleotides not matched to a gene: 11. Written as DNA, the CDR3 is TGTGCCAGCAGCCTGTTACCACTAGCGGGGCGATACAATGAGCAGTTCTTC. Protein sequence: CASSLLPLAGRYNEQFF.

The chain employs TRBV10-3 and TRBJ2-7, with 13 bases that match TRBD2. V trimming: 2 bases; J trimming: 4 bases; junction bases outside the gene matches: 8. Germline-derived CDR1 and CDR2 are ENHRY and SYGVKD. The CDR3 is 17 residues long. Here the CDR3 reads CAISEETSGRPEYEQYF. CDR3 nucleotides: TGTGCCATCAGTGAGGAGACTAGCGGGAGGCCTGAATACGAGCAGTACTTC.

Details on this clone: Different DNA sequences within this sample yield the same CDR3. The chain has TRBV5-1 and TRBJ2-7; weak D call: TRBD1 (5 bases). Germline V gene data show CDR1 as SGHRS and CDR2 as YFSETQ. The CDR3 runs to 14 residues. The V gene lost 0 bases and the J gene lost 0 bases, with 7 bases spanning the gap. In DNA, the CDR3 is TGCGCCAGCAGCTTGGGTCAGGGCTCCTACGAGCAGTACTTC. It yields the protein CASSLGQGSYEQYF.

The rearrangement joins TRBV7-2 to TRBJ2-1; 9 bases are a match to TRBD2. Looked up from germline, CDR1 is SGHTA and CDR2 is FQGNSA. This CDR3 is built from 14 residues. V was pared by 4 bases and J by 9 bases, with 7 bases of the junction left unmatched. The CDR3 loop is CASSSTGTSSEQFF. CDR3 sequence (DNA): TGTGCCAGCAGCTCCACCGGGACTAGCAGTGAGCAGTTCTTC.

The rearrangement uses TRBV9 and TRBJ2-3, with 10 bases identical to TRBD2. In germline, CDR1 is SGDLS, CDR2 YYNGEE. This CDR3 is 16 amino acids long. V lost 0 bases and J lost 4; bases outside the gene matches: 5. The CDR3 DNA sequence: TGTGCCAGCAGCGTAGCGCTAGCGGGAGATGCAGATACGCAGTATTTT. Protein product: CASSVALAGDADTQYF. The full variable domain, in which reference TRBV9 and TRBJ2-3 provide the parts outside the CDR3, is DSGVTQTPKHLITATGQRVTLRCSPRSGDLSVYWYQQSLDQGLQFLIQYYNGEERAKGNILERFSAQQFPDLHSELNLSSLELGDSALYFCASSVALAGDADTQYFGPGTRLTVL.

The rearrangement links TRBV4-1 to TRBJ1-3; possibly TRBD1 for D (5 bases). Trimming removed 6 bases from V and 2 bases from J, with 5 bases in between. CDR1 is MGHRA, CDR2 YSYEKL, per germline. The CDR3 spans 12 residues. Here the CDR3 DNA reads TGCGCCAGCAGAGGGGCTGGAAACACCATATATTTT. This codes for CASRGAGNTIYF.

This clone was seen only a few times. The chain uses TRBV29-1 and TRBJ2-7; D gene unclear. V shed 4 bases and J shed 1 base, with 8 bases lying between them. The CDR3 loop spans 12 amino acids. Germline V gives CDR1 SQVTM, CDR2 ANQGSEA. The CDR3 sequence is CSVGGQSYEQYF. The DNA of the CDR3 is TGCAGCGTTGGTGGTCAGTCCTACGAGCAGTACTTC.

The chain combines TRBV7-9 with TRBJ1-1; the D is unclear. Between the trimmed V and J ends, which lost 4 bases and 4 bases, there was a span of 16 bases. The CDR3 is 15 residues long. Germline CDR1 SEHNR, CDR2 FQNEAQ (reference sequence). CDR3 amino acids: CASSSARTAGTEAFF. In nucleotides, the CDR3 is TGTGCCAGCAGCTCCGCCAGGACGGCGGGCACTGAAGCTTTCTTT. The entire variable domain, with the rest obtained from reference TRBV7-9 and TRBJ1-1, is as follows: DTGVSQNPRHKITKRGQNVTFRCDPISEHNRLYWYRQTLGQGPEFLTYFQNEAQLEKSRLLSDRFSAERPKGSFSTLEIQRTEQGDSAMYLCASSSARTAGTEAFFGQGTRLTVV.

The chain combines TRBV15 with TRBJ2-5; D is perhaps TRBD1 (6 bases). V was trimmed by 3 bases and J by 5 bases, leaving 13 bases between them. The CDR3 runs to 14 residues. Germline lookup yields CDR1 LNHNV and CDR2 YYDKDF (reference sequence). CDR3 region: CATSSSGVRETQYF. As DNA, the CDR3 is TGTGCCACCAGCAGCTCAGGGGTGCGCGAGACCCAGTACTTC. The variable domain in full, completed from reference TRBV15 and TRBJ2-5, reads DAMVIQNPRYQVTQFGKPVTLSCSQTLNHNVMYWYQQKSSQAPKLLFHYYDKDFNNEADTPDNFQSRRPNTSFCFLDIRSPGLGDTAMYLCATSSSGVRETQYFGPGTRLLVL.

The chain joins TRBV4-1 to TRBJ1-2, with D possibly TRBD1 on 6 matching bases. The germline CDR1 and CDR2 sequences are MGHRA and YSYEKL. The ends were cut back, 2 bases at V and 1 base at J, with 17 bases in the middle. The CDR3 extends over 17 amino acids. This chain's CDR3 is CASSQIARTEINYGYTF. CDR3 bases: TGCGCCAGCAGCCAAATCGCAAGGACAGAAATTAACTATGGCTACACCTTC.

The chain carries TRBV7-3 and TRBJ2-2; D gene ambiguous. This CDR3 has 14 residues. V lost 4 bases to trimming and J lost 5 bases, with 11 bases between them. Germline lookup yields CDR1 SGHTA and CDR2 FQGTGA. CDR3 nucleotides: TGTGCCAGCAGCTCGAGTCAGGCGACCGGGGAGCTGTTTTTT. Translation gives CASSSSQATGELFF.

The chain recombines TRBV28 with TRBJ2-1; TRBD2 agrees at 10 bases. This CDR3 is built from 17 residues. Germline CDR1 is MDHEN and CDR2 is SYDVKM. V dropped 2 bases and J dropped 4; count of bases not matched to a gene: 8. The CDR3 region is CASSLGASGRAYNEQFF. The CDR3 coding sequence is TGTGCCAGCAGTTTAGGGGCGAGCGGGAGGGCTTACAATGAGCAGTTCTTC.

This sequence joins TRBV19 and TRBJ1-1; TRBD1 matches 11 bases. J lost 8 bases, V lost 3 bases, and 14 bases had no gene match. Per the germline V gene, CDR1 is LNHDA and CDR2 is SQIVND (reference sequence). This CDR3 spans 17 amino acids. For the CDR3, the DNA is TGTGCCAGTAGTATCATCCTCCGGACAGGGGGCGCGAAAGAAGCTTTCTTT. This encodes CASSIILRTGGAKEAFF. Variable domain in full (rest from reference TRBV19 and TRBJ1-1): DGGITQSPKYLFRKEGQNVTLSCEQNLNHDAMYWYRQDPGQGLRLIYYSQIVNDFQKGDIAEGYSVSREKKESFPLTVTSAQKNPTAFYLCASSIILRTGGAKEAFFGQGTRLTVV.

The chain has TRBV5-6 and TRBJ1-2; no reliable D call. The length of the CDR3 is 13 residues. Germline assignment: CDR1 SGHDT and CDR2 YYEEEE. V was shortened by 4 bases and J by 2 bases, with 9 bases between the two germline ends. The CDR3 nucleotides are TGTGCCAGCAGCCCTCCAAGCAACTATGGCTACACCTTC. It is translated as CASSPPSNYGYTF.

This CDR3 is CASSQTSGGVFTDTQYF. The CDR3 region has the DNA TGTGCCAGCAGCCAGACTAGCGGGGGGGTATTCACAGATACGCAGTATTTT. The chain combines TRBV4-2 with TRBJ2-3, with 14 positions matching TRBD2. Losses at the gene ends were 3 bases for V and 2 bases for J; bases not matched to a gene: 4. The CDR3 runs 17 residues. Looked up from germline, CDR1 is LGHNA and CDR2 is YNFKEQ.

On this clone: One junction end disagrees with the germline gene, perhaps due to a read error. This sequence joins TRBV30 and TRBJ2-6, with TRBD1 as a possible D gene (5 bases). CDR3 length: 13 residues. The germline gives CDR1 GTSNPN, CDR2 SVGIG (reference sequence). CDR3 sequence reads: CAWRPSGANGLTF. The CDR3 nucleotides read TGTGCCTGGAGGCCTTCTGGGGCCAACGGCCTGACTTTC.

The chain recombines TRBV5-5 with TRBJ2-7, with 11 bases identical to TRBD1. This CDR3 is built from 15 residues. Germline CDR1 SGHKS, CDR2 YYEKEE (reference sequence). V shed 1 base, J shed 6 bases, and the junction held 6 bases outside the gene matches. The CDR3 loop is CASSLQGQGASEQYF. The CDR3 coding sequence is TGTGCCAGCAGCTTGCAAGGACAGGGGGCTAGCGAGCAGTACTTC.

This clone was recorded a few times. The gene calls are TRBV25-1 and TRBJ2-7; maybe TRBD1 (7 bases). V was trimmed by 3 bases and J by 3 bases, leaving 9 bases between them. CDR1 and CDR2 from the germline V gene are MGHDK and SYGVNS. The CDR3 spans 13 residues. In DNA, the CDR3 is TGTGCCAGCAGTGACAGGGGGGTCTACGAGCAGTACTTC. It is translated as CASSDRGVYEQYF.

The rearrangement joins TRBV6-5 to TRBJ1-2; D is undetermined. The germline V and J ends were trimmed by 6 bases and 7 bases, with 12 bases remaining between them. The CDR3 has 12 amino acids. CDR1 and CDR2 (germline): MNHEY, SVGAGI. DNA for the CDR3: TGTGCCAGCAGGAGTTGGGGAGGTGGCTACACCTTC. Residues: CASRSWGGGYTF.

The chain joins TRBV2 to TRBJ1-4, with TRBD1 matching over 10 bases. Per germline, CDR1 SNHLY and CDR2 FYNNEI. V gave up 4 bases and J gave up 8 bases; unmatched junction bases: 7. The CDR3 contains 15 residues. The chain's CDR3 is CASSGAGTGDEKLFF. In nucleotides, the CDR3 is TGTGCCAGCAGTGGGGCCGGGACAGGGGACGAAAAACTGTTTTTT.

This chain links TRBV7-2 with TRBJ1-1, with 10 bases fitting TRBD1. Unmatched junction bases numbered 4, after V lost 5 bases and J lost 4 bases. Germline assignment: CDR1 SGHTA and CDR2 FQGNSA. The CDR3 has 14 residues. CDR3 bases: TGTGCCAGCAGCGCCTGGACAGGGGGCACTGAAGCTTTCTTT. This sequence encodes CASSAWTGGTEAFF.

The chain links TRBV7-9 to TRBJ2-2, with a possible D match to TRBD1 (6 bases). The CDR3 is 15 residues long. Germline assignment: CDR1 SEHNR and CDR2 FQNEAQ (reference sequence). V was pared by 5 bases and J by 1 base, with 11 bases between. CDR3 sequence reads: CASSRQVGNTGELFF. CDR3 nucleotide sequence: TGTGCCAGCAGCCGACAGGTGGGGAACACCGGGGAGCTGTTTTTT.

The chain is built from TRBV7-9 and TRBJ2-7; tentatively, D is TRBD2 (5 bases). This CDR3 contains 15 residues. CDR1 is SEHNR and CDR2 is FQNEAQ in the germline V gene (reference sequence). The V end was cut by 1 base, the J end by 2 bases, with 12 bases between. CDR3 DNA sequence: TGTGCCAGCAGCTTAGTTCGGGGTGGGACCTACGAGCAGTACTTC. Translated: CASSLVRGGTYEQYF. The full variable domain, rest sourced from reference TRBV7-9 and TRBJ2-7, is DTGVSQNPRHKITKRGQNVTFRCDPISEHNRLYWYRQTLGQGPEFLTYFQNEAQLEKSRLLSDRFSAERPKGSFSTLEIQRTEQGDSAMYLCASSLVRGGTYEQYFGPGTRLTVT.

V usage is TRBV18 and J usage is TRBJ2-7; TRBD1 matches 8 bases. This CDR3 comprises 15 residues. Germline V lookup: CDR1 KGHSH, CDR2 LQKENI. Trimming at V came to 3 bases and at J to 6 bases, leaving 10 bases not matched to a gene. CDR3 sequence (DNA): TGTGCCAGCTCACCGTCGGCAGGGGGCACGGGCGAGCAGTACTTC. Translated: CASSPSAGGTGEQYF.

The J gene is TRBJ2-1, the V gene TRBV7-8; the D gene is possibly TRBD1 (5 bases). Germline CDR1 SGHVS, CDR2 FQNEAQ. Trimming shortened V by 1 base and J by 3 bases, and 13 bases separated the two germline ends. CDR3 length equals 16 residues. This chain's CDR3 is CASSLVGQSVYNEQFF. Here the CDR3 DNA reads TGTGCCAGCAGCTTAGTGGGGCAAAGCGTCTACAATGAGCAGTTCTTC.

This chain joins TRBV11-2 and TRBJ2-2; TRBD1 agrees at 10 bases. Unmatched junction bases numbered 6, after V lost 2 bases and J lost 6 bases. The CDR3 runs to 16 residues. Germline V gives CDR1 SGHAT, CDR2 FQNNGV. CDR3 sequence reads: CASSLYGTGVSGELFF. CDR3 nucleotide sequence: TGTGCCAGCAGCTTATATGGGACAGGGGTTTCCGGGGAGCTGTTTTTT.